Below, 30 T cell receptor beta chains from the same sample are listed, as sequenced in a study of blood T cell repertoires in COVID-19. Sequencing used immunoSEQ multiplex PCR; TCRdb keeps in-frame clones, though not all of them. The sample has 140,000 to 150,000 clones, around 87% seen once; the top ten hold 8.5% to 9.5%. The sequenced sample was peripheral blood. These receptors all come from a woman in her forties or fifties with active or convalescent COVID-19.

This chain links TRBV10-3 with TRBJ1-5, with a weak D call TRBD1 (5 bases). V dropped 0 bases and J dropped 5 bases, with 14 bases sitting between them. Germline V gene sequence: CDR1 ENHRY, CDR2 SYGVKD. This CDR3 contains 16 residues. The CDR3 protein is CAISESTVVRDQPQHF. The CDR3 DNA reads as TGTGCCATCAGTGAGTCGACAGTCGTTAGGGATCAGCCCCAGCATTTT.

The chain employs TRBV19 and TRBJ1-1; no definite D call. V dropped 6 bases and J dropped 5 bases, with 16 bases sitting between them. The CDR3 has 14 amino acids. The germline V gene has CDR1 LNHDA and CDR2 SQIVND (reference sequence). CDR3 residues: CASSTRARETEAFF. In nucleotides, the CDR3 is TGTGCCAGTAGCACCCGGGCTCGGGAAACTGAAGCTTTCTTT. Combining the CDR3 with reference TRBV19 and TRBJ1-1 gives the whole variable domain DGGITQSPKYLFRKEGQNVTLSCEQNLNHDAMYWYRQDPGQGLRLIYYSQIVNDFQKGDIAEGYSVSREKKESFPLTVTSAQKNPTAFYLCASSTRARETEAFFGQGTRLTVV.

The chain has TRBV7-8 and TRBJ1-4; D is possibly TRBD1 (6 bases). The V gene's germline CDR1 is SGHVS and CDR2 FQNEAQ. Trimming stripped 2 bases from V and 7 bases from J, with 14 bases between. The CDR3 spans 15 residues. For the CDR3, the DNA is TGTGCCAGCAGCTTAACCTCAGGGGTGGGTGAAAAACTGTTTTTT. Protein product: CASSLTSGVGEKLFF.

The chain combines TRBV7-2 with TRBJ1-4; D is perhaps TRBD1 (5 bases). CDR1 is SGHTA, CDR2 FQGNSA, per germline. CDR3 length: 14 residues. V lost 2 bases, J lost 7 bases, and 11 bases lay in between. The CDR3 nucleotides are TGTGCCAGCAGCTTAATCGTGGGGGGTGAAAAACTGTTTTTT. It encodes CASSLIVGGEKLFF. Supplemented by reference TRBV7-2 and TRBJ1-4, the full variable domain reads GAGVSQSPSNKVTEKGKDVELRCDPISGHTALYWYRQSLGQGLEFLIYFQGNSAPDKSGLPSDRFSAERTGGSVSTLTIQRTQQEDSAVYLCASSLIVGGEKLFFGSGTQLSVL.

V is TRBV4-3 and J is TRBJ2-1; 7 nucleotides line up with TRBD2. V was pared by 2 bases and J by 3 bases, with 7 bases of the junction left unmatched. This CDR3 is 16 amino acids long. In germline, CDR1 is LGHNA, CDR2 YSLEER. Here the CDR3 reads CASSQSWGGSYNEQFF. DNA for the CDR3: TGCGCCAGCAGCCAAAGTTGGGGCGGGAGCTACAATGAGCAGTTCTTC.

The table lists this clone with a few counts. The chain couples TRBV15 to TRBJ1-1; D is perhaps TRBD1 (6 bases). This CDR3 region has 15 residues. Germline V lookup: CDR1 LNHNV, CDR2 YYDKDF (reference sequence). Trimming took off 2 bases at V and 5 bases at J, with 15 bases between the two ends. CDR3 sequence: CATSRPGSGVTEAFF. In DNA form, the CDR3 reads TGTGCCACCAGCAGACCCGGGTCAGGGGTTACTGAAGCTTTCTTT.

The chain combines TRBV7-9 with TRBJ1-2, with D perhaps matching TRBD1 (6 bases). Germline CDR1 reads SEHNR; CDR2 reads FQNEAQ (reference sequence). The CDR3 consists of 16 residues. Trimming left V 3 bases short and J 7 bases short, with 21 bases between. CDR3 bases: TGTGCCAGCAGCTTTTTTGTTGGCGGCAGGGGTAGTGGCTACACCTTC. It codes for CASSFFVGGRGSGYTF.

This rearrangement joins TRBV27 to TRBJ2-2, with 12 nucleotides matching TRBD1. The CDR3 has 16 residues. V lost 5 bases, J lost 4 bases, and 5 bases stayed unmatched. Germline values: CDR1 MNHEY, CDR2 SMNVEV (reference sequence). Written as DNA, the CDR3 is TGTGCCAGCAGTGGCCGGGACAGGGGGCTCACCGGGGAGCTGTTTTTT. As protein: CASSGRDRGLTGELFF.

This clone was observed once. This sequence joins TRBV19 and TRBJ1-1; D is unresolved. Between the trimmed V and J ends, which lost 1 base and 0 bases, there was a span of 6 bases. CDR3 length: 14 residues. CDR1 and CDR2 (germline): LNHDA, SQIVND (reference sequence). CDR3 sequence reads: CASSIGGVNTEAFF. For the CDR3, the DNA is TGTGCCAGTAGTATAGGCGGAGTGAACACTGAAGCTTTCTTT. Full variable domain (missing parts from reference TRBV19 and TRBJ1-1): DGGITQSPKYLFRKEGQNVTLSCEQNLNHDAMYWYRQDPGQGLRLIYYSQIVNDFQKGDIAEGYSVSREKKESFPLTVTSAQKNPTAFYLCASSIGGVNTEAFFGQGTRLTVV.

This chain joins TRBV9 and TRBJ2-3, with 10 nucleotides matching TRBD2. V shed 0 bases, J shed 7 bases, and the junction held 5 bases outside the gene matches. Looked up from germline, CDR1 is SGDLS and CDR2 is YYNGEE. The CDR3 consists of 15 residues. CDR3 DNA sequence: TGTGCCAGCAGCGTAGTGGGTAGCGGGAGGCATACGCAGTATTTT. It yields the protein CASSVVGSGRHTQYF. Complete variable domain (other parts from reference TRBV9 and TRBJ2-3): DSGVTQTPKHLITATGQRVTLRCSPRSGDLSVYWYQQSLDQGLQFLIQYYNGEERAKGNILERFSAQQFPDLHSELNLSSLELGDSALYFCASSVVGSGRHTQYFGPGTRLTVL.

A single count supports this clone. The CDR3 here is CASSRTWTQNEKLFF. CDR3 nucleotide sequence: TGTGCCAGCAGTCGGACCTGGACACAGAATGAAAAACTGTTTTTT. The rearrangement links TRBV27 to TRBJ1-4; a weak D match, TRBD1 (5 bases). Looked up from germline, CDR1 is MNHEY and CDR2 is SMNVEV (reference sequence). The CDR3 runs 15 residues. With 5 bases removed from V and 5 bases from J, the gap between germline ends came to 15 bases.

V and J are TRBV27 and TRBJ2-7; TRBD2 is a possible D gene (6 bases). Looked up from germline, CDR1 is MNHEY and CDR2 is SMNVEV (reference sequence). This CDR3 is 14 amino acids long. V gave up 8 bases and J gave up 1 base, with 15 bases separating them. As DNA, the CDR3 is TGTGCCAGCGGGACCGGGACTTTTTCCTACGAGCAGTACTTC. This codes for CASGTGTFSYEQYF.

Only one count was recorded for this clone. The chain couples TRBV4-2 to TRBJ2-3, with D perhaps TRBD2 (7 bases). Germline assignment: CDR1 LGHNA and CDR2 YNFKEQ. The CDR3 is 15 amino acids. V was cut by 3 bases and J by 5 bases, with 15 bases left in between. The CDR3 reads CASSQGGGALDTQYF. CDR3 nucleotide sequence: TGTGCCAGCAGCCAGGGAGGGGGTGCATTAGATACGCAGTATTTT.

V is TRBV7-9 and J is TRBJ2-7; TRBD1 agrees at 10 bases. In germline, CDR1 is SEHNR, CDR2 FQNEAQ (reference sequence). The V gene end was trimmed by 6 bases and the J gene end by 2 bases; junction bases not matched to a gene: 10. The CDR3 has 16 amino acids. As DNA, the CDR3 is TGTGCCAGCAGTTTAACTGTCGGGACAGGGGCCTACGAGCAGTACTTC. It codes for CASSLTVGTGAYEQYF.

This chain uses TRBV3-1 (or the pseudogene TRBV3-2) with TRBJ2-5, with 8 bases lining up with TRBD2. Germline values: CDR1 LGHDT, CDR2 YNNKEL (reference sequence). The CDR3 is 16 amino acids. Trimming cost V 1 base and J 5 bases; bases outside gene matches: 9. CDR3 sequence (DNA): TGTGCCAGCAGCCAAGTTACGGGGGGGCCTCGGGAGACCCAGTACTTC. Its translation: CASSQVTGGPRETQYF.

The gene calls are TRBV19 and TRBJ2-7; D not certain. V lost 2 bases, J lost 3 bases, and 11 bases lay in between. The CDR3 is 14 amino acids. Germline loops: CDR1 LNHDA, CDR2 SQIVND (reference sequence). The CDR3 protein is CASSISATYYEQYF. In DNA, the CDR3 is TGTGCCAGTAGTATATCAGCGACTTACTACGAGCAGTACTTC.

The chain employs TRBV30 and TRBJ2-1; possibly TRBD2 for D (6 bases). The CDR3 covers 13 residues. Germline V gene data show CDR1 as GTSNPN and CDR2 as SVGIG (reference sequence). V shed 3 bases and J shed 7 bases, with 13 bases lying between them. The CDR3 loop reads CAWRGLSGNEQFF. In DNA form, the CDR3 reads TGTGCCTGGAGGGGACTTTCGGGGAATGAGCAGTTCTTC.

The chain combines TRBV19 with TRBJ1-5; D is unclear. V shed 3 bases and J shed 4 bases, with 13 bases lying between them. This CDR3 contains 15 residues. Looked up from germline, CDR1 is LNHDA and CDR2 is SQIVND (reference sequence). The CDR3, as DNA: TGTGCCAGTAGTATCGAGGGATTGGGAAATCAGCCCCAGCATTTT. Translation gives CASSIEGLGNQPQHF.

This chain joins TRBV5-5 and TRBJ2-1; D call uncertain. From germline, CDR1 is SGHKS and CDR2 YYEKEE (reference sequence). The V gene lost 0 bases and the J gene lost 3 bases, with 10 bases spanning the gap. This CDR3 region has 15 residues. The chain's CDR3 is CASSLGLDDYNEQFF. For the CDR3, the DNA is TGTGCCAGCAGCTTGGGGCTAGATGACTACAATGAGCAGTTCTTC.

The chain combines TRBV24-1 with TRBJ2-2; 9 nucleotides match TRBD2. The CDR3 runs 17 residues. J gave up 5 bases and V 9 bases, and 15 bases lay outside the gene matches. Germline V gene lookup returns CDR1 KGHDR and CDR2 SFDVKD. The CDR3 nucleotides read TGTGCCACCGCTTTGAGTAGCGGGAGCCCCGGGACCGGGGAGCTGTTTTTT. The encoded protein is CATALSSGSPGTGELFF.

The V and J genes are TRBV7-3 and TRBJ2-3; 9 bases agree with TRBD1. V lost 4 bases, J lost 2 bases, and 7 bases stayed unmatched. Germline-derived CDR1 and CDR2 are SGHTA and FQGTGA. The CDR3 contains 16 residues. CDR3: CASSSLGQGFTDTQYF. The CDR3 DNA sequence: TGTGCCAGCAGCTCCTTGGGACAGGGTTTCACAGATACGCAGTATTTT.

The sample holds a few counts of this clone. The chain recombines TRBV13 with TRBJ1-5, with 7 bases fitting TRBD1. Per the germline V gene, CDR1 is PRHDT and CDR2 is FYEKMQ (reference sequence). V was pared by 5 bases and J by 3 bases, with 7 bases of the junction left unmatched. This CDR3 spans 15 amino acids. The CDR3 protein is CASSLGQSFNQPQHF. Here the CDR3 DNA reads TGTGCCAGCAGCCTGGGACAGAGCTTCAATCAGCCCCAGCATTTT.

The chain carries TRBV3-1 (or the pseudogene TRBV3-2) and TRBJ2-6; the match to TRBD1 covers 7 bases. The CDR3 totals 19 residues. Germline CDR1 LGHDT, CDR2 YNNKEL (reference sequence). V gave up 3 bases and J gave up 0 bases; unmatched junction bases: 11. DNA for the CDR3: TGTGCCAGCAGCCACACCCTAGGGACAGTAAGCTCTGGGGCCAACGTCCTGACTTTC. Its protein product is CASSHTLGTVSSGANVLTF.

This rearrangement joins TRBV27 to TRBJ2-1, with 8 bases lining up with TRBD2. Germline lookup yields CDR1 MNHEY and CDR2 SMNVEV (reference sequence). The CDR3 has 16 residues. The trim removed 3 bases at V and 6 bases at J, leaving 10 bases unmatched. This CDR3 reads CASSLSWRGASNEQFF. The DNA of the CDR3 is TGTGCCAGCAGTTTGTCTTGGCGGGGGGCTAGCAATGAGCAGTTCTTC.

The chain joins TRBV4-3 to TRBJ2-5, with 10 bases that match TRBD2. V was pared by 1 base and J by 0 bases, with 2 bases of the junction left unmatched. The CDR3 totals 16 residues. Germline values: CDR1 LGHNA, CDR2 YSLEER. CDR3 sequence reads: CASSQGSGGDQETQYF. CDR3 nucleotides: TGCGCCAGCAGCCAAGGAAGCGGGGGGGACCAAGAGACCCAGTACTTC.

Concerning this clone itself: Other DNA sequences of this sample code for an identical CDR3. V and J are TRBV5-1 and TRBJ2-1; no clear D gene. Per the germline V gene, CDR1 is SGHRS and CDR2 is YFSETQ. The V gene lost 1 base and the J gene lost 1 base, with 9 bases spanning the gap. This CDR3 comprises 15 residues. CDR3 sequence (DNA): TGCGCCAGCAGCTTGTCTGGCGGATCCTACAATGAGCAGTTCTTC. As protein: CASSLSGGSYNEQFF. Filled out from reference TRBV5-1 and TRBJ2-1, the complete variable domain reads KAGVTQTPRYLIKTRGQQVTLSCSPISGHRSVSWYQQTPGQGLQFLFEYFSETQRNKGNFPGRFSGRQFSNSRSEMNVSTLELGDSALYLCASSLSGGSYNEQFFGPGTRLTVL.

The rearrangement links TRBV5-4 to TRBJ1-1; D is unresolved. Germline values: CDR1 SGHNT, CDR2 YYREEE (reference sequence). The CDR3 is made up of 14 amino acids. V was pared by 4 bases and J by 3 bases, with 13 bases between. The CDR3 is CASSALHRDTEAFF. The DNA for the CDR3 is TGTGCCAGCAGCGCGCTCCATCGGGACACTGAAGCTTTCTTT.

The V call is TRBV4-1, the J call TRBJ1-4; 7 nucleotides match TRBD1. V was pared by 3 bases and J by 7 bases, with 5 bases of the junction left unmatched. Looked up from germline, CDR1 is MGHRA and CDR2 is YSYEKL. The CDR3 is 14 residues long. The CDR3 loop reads CASSQLTGVEKLFF. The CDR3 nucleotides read TGCGCCAGCAGCCAGCTCACAGGGGTTGAAAAACTGTTTTTT.

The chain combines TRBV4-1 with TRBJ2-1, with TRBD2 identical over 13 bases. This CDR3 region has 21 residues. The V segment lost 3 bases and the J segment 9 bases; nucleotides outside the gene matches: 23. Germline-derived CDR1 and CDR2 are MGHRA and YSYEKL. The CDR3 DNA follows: TGCGCCAGCAGCCACTTTAGGACTAGCGGGAGAGAACCTCGCTTTTGGGGTGAGCAGTTCTTC. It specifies CASSHFRTSGREPRFWGEQFF.

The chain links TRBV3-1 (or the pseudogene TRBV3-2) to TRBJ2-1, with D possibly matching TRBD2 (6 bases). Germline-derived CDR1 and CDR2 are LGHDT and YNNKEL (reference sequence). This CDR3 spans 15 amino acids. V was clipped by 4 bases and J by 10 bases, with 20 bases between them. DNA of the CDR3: TGTGCCAGCAGCCCATTCGGGACTTCCGGCAGGGAGCAGTTCTTC. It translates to CASSPFGTSGREQFF.